This TCR beta chain was sequenced in a study of T cell repertoires in cytomegalovirus infection. On the study more broadly: In the study, CMV epitopes included recently identified HLA-C-restricted and well-studied HLA-B-restricted ones. CMV infection together with matching HLA type was indicated by public TCR beta signatures. Broader study findings: Dominant in the ex vivo response were TCR beta clonotypes restricted by HLA-C and specific for CMV. Public TCR beta family frequency separated CMV-and-HLA carriers, including in an independent cohort.

The sample holds a few counts of this clonotype. Antigen unknown. V was pared by 4 bases and J by 1 base, with 7 bases between. CDR3 length: 13 residues. Germline CDR1 is MGHRA and CDR2 is YSYEKL. MiXCR, run by TCRdb on the reads, gives a single entry per CDR3 protein. The top ten hold about 13% of the sample, which has 370,000 or so distinct CDR3 sequences, roughly 34% seen once. The rearrangement joins TRBV4-1 to TRBJ2-5; no reliable D call. The sequence was obtained from a human donor in good health (CMV status not recorded). Some clones in this sample may be carry-over from other donors' samples. This specimen consisted of cultured PBMCs, obtained from culture after CMV antigen stimulation. The CDR3 bases are TGCGCCAGCAGCCCCGTTGGCCAAGAGACCCAGTACTTC. Translating gives CASSPVGQETQYF.